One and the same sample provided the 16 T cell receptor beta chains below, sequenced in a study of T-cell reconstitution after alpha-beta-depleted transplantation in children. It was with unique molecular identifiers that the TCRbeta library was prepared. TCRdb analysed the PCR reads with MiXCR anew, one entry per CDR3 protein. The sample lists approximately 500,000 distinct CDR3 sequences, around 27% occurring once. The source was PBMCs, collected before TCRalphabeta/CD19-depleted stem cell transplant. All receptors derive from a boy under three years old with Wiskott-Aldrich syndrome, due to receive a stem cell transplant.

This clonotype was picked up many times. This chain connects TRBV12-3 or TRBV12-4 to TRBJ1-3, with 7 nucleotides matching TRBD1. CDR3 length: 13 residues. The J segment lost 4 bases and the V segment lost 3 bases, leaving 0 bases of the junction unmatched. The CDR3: CASSLTGGNTIYF. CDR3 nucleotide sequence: TGTGCCAGCAGTTTGACAGGGGGAAACACCATATATTTT.

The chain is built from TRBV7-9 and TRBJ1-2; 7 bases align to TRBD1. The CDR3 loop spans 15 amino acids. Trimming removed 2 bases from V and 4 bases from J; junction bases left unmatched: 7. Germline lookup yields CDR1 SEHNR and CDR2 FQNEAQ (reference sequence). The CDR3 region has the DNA TGTGCCAGCAGCTTAAAGGGGGCGCAGGGCTATGGCTACACCTTC. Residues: CASSLKGAQGYGYTF.

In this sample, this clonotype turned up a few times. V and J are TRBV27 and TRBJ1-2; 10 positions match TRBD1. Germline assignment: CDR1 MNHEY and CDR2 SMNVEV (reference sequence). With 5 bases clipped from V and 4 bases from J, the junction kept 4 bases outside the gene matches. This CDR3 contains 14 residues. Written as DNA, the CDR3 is TGTGCCAGCAGTCGGGACAGGGGCGTCTATGGCTACACCTTC. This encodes CASSRDRGVYGYTF.

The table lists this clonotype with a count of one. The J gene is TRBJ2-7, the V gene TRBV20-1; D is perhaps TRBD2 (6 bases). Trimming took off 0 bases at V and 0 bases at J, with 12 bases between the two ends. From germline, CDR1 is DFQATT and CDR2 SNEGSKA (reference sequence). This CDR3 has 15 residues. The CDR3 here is CSARDPETSSYEQYF. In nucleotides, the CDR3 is TGCAGTGCTAGAGACCCAGAGACTAGCTCCTACGAGCAGTACTTC.

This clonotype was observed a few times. The CDR3 nucleotides read TGCGCCAGCGGGGGTGGGCTAGAGATTTACAATGAGCAGTTCTTC. Translating it yields CASGGGLEIYNEQFF. V gene TRBV5-1 combines with J gene TRBJ2-1; TRBD1 or TRBD2 may be the D gene (5 bases each). Germline V gene lookup returns CDR1 SGHRS and CDR2 YFSETQ. This CDR3 is 15 amino acids long. V was pared by 7 bases and J by 4 bases, with 18 bases between.

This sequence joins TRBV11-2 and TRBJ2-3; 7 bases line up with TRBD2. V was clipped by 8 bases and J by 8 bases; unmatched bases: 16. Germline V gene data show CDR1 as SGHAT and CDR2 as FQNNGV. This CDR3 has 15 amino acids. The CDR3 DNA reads TGTGCCAGCGCCGTCGGTGGGGGGGAACAGACTACGCAGTATTTT. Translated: CASAVGGGEQTTQYF.

The CDR3 region has the DNA TGTGCCATCAGTGAGTCGTCTAGCGGGAGGATCGGGGAGCTGTTTTTT. Translating it yields CAISESSSGRIGELFF. The chain links TRBV10-3 to TRBJ2-2; 11 nucleotides match TRBD2. The J segment lost 7 bases and the V segment lost 0 bases, leaving 4 bases of the junction unmatched. CDR3 length: 16 amino acids. Germline lookup yields CDR1 ENHRY and CDR2 SYGVKD.

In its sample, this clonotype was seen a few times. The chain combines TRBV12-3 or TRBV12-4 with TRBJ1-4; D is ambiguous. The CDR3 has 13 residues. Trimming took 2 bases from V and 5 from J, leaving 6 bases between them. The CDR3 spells CASSLTVNEKLFF. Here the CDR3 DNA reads TGTGCCAGCAGTTTAACAGTAAATGAAAAACTGTTTTTT.

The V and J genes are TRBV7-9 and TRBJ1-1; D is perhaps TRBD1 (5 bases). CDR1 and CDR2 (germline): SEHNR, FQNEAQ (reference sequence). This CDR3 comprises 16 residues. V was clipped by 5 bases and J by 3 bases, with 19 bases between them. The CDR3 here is CASSIMGGSGDTEAFF. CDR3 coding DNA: TGTGCCAGCAGCATAATGGGGGGTTCCGGGGACACTGAAGCTTTCTTT.

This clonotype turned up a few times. This CDR3 is CASSQGRDYSNQPQHF. CDR3 DNA sequence: TGCGCCAGCAGCCAAGGGCGGGACTATAGCAATCAGCCCCAGCATTTT. The chain is built from TRBV4-1 and TRBJ1-5, with D possibly matching TRBD1 (5 bases). The germline CDR1 and CDR2 sequences are MGHRA and YSYEKL. V lost 1 base and J lost 0, with 10 bases in between. The CDR3 consists of 16 residues.

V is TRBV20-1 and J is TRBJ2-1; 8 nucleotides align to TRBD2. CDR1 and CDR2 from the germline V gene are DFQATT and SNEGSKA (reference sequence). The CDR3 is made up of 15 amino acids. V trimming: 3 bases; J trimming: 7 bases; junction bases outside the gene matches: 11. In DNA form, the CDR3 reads TGCAGTGCTAGGGACCTAGCGGGCGATTGGAATGAGCAGTTCTTC. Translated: CSARDLAGDWNEQFF.

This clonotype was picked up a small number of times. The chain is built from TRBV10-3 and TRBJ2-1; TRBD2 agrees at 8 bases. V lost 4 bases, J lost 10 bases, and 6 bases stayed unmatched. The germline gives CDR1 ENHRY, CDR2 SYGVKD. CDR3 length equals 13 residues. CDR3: CAISVSGGREQFF. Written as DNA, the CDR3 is TGTGCCATCAGTGTATCGGGCGGGAGGGAGCAGTTCTTC.

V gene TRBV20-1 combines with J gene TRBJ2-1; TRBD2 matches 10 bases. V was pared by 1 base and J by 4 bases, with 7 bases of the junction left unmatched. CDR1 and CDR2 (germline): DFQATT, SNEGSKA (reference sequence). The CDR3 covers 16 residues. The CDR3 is CSARVASGSQYNEQFF. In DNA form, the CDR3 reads TGCAGTGCTAGAGTAGCTAGCGGGAGTCAGTACAATGAGCAGTTCTTC.

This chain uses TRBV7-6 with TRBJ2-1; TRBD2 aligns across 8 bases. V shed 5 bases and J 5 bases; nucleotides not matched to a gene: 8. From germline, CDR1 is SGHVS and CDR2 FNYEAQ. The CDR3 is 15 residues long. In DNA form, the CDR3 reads TGTGCCAGCAGCCTCGTAAGCGGGAGACACAATGAGCAGTTCTTC. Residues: CASSLVSGRHNEQFF.

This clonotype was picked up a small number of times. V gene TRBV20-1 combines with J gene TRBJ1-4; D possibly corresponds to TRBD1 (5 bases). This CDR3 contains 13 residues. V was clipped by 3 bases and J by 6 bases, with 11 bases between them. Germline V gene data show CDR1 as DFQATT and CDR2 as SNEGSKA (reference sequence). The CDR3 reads CSASRGRDEKLFF. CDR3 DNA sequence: TGCAGTGCTAGTCGGGGACGGGATGAAAAACTGTTTTTT.

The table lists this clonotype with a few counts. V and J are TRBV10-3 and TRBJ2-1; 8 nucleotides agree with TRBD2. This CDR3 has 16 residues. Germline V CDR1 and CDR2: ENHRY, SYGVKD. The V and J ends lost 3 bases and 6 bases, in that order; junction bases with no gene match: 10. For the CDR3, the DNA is TGTGCCATCAGTGAAGCACCGGGACTAGTAATCAATGAGCAGTTCTTC. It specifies CAISEAPGLVINEQFF.